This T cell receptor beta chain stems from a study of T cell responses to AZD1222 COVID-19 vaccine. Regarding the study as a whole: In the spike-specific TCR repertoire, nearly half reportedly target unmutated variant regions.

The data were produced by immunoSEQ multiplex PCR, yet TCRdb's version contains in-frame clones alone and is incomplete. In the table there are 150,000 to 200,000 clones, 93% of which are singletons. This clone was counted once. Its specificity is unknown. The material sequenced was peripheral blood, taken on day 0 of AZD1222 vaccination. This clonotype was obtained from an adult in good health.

The CDR3 sequence is CASSEEGKAFF. Written as DNA, the CDR3 is TGCGCCAGCAGTGAGGAAGGGAAAGCTTTCTTT. The gene calls are TRBV10-1 and TRBJ1-1, with D hard to call. This CDR3 contains 11 residues. The ends were cut back, 2 bases at V and 9 bases at J, with 7 bases in the middle. The germline V gene encodes CDR1 WNHNN and CDR2 SYGVQD (reference sequence).